A single sample gave rise to the 26 T cell receptor beta chains below, sequenced in a study of Graves' ophthalmopathy and Graves' hyperthyroidism. Amplified TCR beta CDR3 regions were obtained using RNA transcripts as template. RT-PCR with HTBI primers came first, then second-round multiplex PCR. TCRdb passed the multiplex PCR reads through MiXCR, listing each CDR3 protein once. This table holds over a million distinct CDR3 sequences, roughly 35% found once. The material sequenced was peripheral blood or thyroid tissue (not recorded which). The receptors derive from an adult man with Graves' hyperthyroidism.

The V call is TRBV19, the J call TRBJ1-2, with D perhaps matching TRBD1 (5 bases). Germline loops: CDR1 LNHDA, CDR2 SQIVND (reference sequence). The CDR3 length is 15 residues. Trimming took 7 bases from V and 7 from J, leaving 22 bases between them. The CDR3 coding sequence is TGTGCCAGTACCATACAGGAAGGGGCGCATGGTGGCTACACCTTC. Its translation is CASTIQEGAHGGYTF.

This clonotype has only a few counts. The rearrangement links TRBV20-1 to TRBJ2-5; 9 positions match TRBD2. J gave up 7 bases and V 6 bases, and 12 bases lay outside the gene matches. The germline gives CDR1 DFQATT, CDR2 SNEGSKA (reference sequence). This CDR3 has 14 residues. CDR3 sequence: CSAHPLREGVTQYF. CDR3 bases: TGCAGTGCCCACCCCCTGCGGGAGGGAGTGACCCAGTACTTC.

This clonotype was observed many times. The chain uses TRBV12-3 or TRBV12-4 and TRBJ2-5; 8 nucleotides align to TRBD1. V dropped 5 bases and J dropped 5; count of bases not matched to a gene: 4. CDR3 size: 13 residues. CDR3 in amino acids: CASSTGGGETQYF. DNA for the CDR3: TGTGCCAGCAGTACAGGGGGAGGCGAGACCCAGTACTTC.

The chain is built from TRBV7-3 and TRBJ2-2; D possibly corresponds to TRBD2 (5 bases). Trimming cost V 4 bases and J 14 bases, with 26 bases left between them. The CDR3 runs 16 residues. Germline V gene lookup returns CDR1 SGHTA and CDR2 FQGTGA. The CDR3 DNA follows: TGTGCCAGCAGCTCGATGGGTAGCGAAGACGCTGAGGACCTGTTTTTT. It is translated as CASSSMGSEDAEDLFF.

The rearrangement joins TRBV10-3 to TRBJ2-5; TRBD1 matches 9 bases. The CDR3 is 17 amino acids. The germline CDR1 and CDR2 sequences are ENHRY and SYGVKD. V shed 5 bases, J shed 4 bases, and the junction held 14 bases outside the gene matches. The CDR3 loop is CAISTRSPGQGSETQYF. The CDR3, as DNA: TGTGCCATCAGTACCAGATCCCCGGGACAGGGATCAGAGACCCAGTACTTC.

Many counts were recorded for this clonotype. The rearrangement joins TRBV7-2 to TRBJ1-1; D gene uncertain. V was clipped by 4 bases and J by 1 base, with 19 bases between them. The CDR3 spans 17 residues. Germline CDR1 SGHTA, CDR2 FQGNSA. The CDR3 nucleotides are TGTGCCAGCAGCTGGGATTCGTCCCGGGAGAGGAACACTGAAGCTTTCTTT. Residues: CASSWDSSRERNTEAFF.

With regard to this clonotype: A read error is possible here, since a much larger clone lies one base away. The V gene is TRBV5-1, the J gene TRBJ1-6; 7 nucleotides agree with TRBD1. Germline V gene sequence: CDR1 SGHRS, CDR2 YFSETQ. The CDR3 totals 16 residues. As DNA, the CDR3 is TGTGCCAGCAGCACACCACAGGGGCTGGATAATTCACCCCTCCACTTT. It encodes CASSTPQGLDNSPLHF.

This clonotype was seen more than once but under ten times. This chain joins TRBV2 and TRBJ2-5; D might be TRBD1 (6 bases). V was cut by 4 bases and J by 4 bases, with 13 bases left in between. Looked up from germline, CDR1 is SNHLY and CDR2 is FYNNEI. The CDR3 contains 14 residues. The DNA of the CDR3 is TGTGCCAGCAGTGTTGGGGGACACGGAGAGACCCAGTACTTC. It yields the protein CASSVGGHGETQYF.

The chain recombines TRBV11-2 with TRBJ2-2; the D gene is possibly TRBD1 (5 bases). The V end was cut by 3 bases, the J end by 2 bases, with 13 bases between. The germline gives CDR1 SGHAT, CDR2 FQNNGV. The CDR3 runs 16 residues. The CDR3 loop reads CASSLGVGANTGELFF. Written as DNA, the CDR3 is TGTGCCAGCAGCTTGGGTGTAGGGGCAAACACCGGGGAGCTGTTTTTT.

The rearrangement uses TRBV7-8 and TRBJ2-7, with 7 bases fitting TRBD2. V shed 4 bases and J 0 bases; nucleotides not matched to a gene: 3. The V gene's germline CDR1 is SGHVS and CDR2 FQNEAQ. The CDR3 extends over 14 amino acids. The CDR3 sequence: CASSSGGNSYEQYF. The CDR3, as DNA: TGTGCCAGCAGCTCGGGGGGAAACTCCTACGAGCAGTACTTC. The variable domain in full, completed from reference TRBV7-8 and TRBJ2-7, reads GAGVSQSPRYKVAKRGQDVALRCDPISGHVSLFWYQQALGQGPEFLTYFQNEAQLDKSGLPSDRFFAERPEGSVSTLKIQRTQQEDSAVYLCASSSGGNSYEQYFGPGTRLTVT.

V gene TRBV30 combines with J gene TRBJ1-5, with D unclear. The CDR3 consists of 13 residues. Germline V CDR1 and CDR2: GTSNPN, SVGIG (reference sequence). Between the trimmed V and J ends, which lost 2 bases and 6 bases, there was a span of 11 bases. DNA for the CDR3: TGTGCCTGGAGTCCCTCTATGGGTCAGCCCCAGCATTTT. It yields the protein CAWSPSMGQPQHF.

The count of this clonotype is one. The chain has TRBV24-1 and TRBJ1-2, with 9 bases identical to TRBD1. This CDR3 comprises 16 residues. Per germline, CDR1 KGHDR and CDR2 SFDVKD. J was trimmed by 7 bases and V by 3 bases; bases with no gene match: 11. This chain's CDR3 is CATSDPTGGASGGYTF. CDR3 sequence (DNA): TGTGCCACCAGTGATCCTACAGGGGGCGCGAGTGGTGGCTACACCTTC.

This clonotype showed up just a few times. The chain uses TRBV6-1 and TRBJ2-5; TRBD2 matches 7 bases. Germline loops: CDR1 MNHNS, CDR2 SASEGT. The CDR3 loop spans 13 amino acids. V lost 8 bases to trimming and J lost 1 base; unmatched junction nucleotides: 4. Here the CDR3 reads CASRDYPQETQYF. The CDR3 DNA reads TGTGCCAGCCGGGACTACCCCCAAGAGACCCAGTACTTC.

On this clonotype: At one boundary the junction diverges from the germline segment, which might be a read error. CDR3 region: CASSTRRTGGSSSPLHF. CDR3 coding DNA: TGTGCCAGCAGTACCCGGCGGACAGGGGGGTCGAGTTCACCCCTCCACTTT. V gene TRBV19 combines with J gene TRBJ1-6; TRBD1 aligns across 10 bases. Germline V lookup: CDR1 LNHDA, CDR2 SQIVND (reference sequence). This CDR3 has 17 residues.

This clonotype has a handful of counts. The V gene is TRBV10-1, the J gene TRBJ1-1, with unresolved D. This CDR3 is 12 amino acids long. CDR1 WNHNN and CDR2 SYGVQD come from the germline V gene (reference sequence). V shed 8 bases and J shed 4 bases, with 11 bases lying between them. For the CDR3, the DNA is TGCGCCAGCGGCGAGATGGGCACTGAAGCTTTCTTT. Encoded protein: CASGEMGTEAFF.

The genes are TRBV29-1 and TRBJ2-5; D is ambiguous. The CDR3 spans 11 residues. V was trimmed by 4 bases and J by 5 bases, leaving 8 bases between them. The germline CDR1 and CDR2 sequences are SQVTM and ANQGSEA. CDR3 amino acids: CSVGRVETQYF. CDR3 in DNA: TGCAGCGTTGGTAGGGTTGAGACCCAGTACTTC.

The table lists this clonotype with a count of one. The chain has TRBV7-9 and TRBJ1-1, with 8 bases matching TRBD1. Per the germline V gene, CDR1 is SEHNR and CDR2 is FQNEAQ (reference sequence). The CDR3 length is 14 residues. J was trimmed by 3 bases and V by 11 bases; bases with no gene match: 11. CDR3 sequence: CAWKNRGGDTEAFF. CDR3 coding DNA: TGTGCCTGGAAAAACAGGGGGGGAGACACTGAAGCTTTCTTT.

The table lists this clonotype with many counts. This chain uses TRBV10-3 with TRBJ1-3, with a possible D match to TRBD1 (5 bases). Germline lookup yields CDR1 ENHRY and CDR2 SYGVKD. This CDR3 region has 14 residues. Trimming took off 5 bases at V and 0 bases at J, with 8 bases between the two ends. The CDR3 sequence: CAISTGHSGNTIYF. The CDR3 bases are TGTGCCATCAGTACAGGACACTCTGGAAACACCATATATTTT.

This clonotype occurred many times. The chain employs TRBV10-3 and TRBJ2-7, with 11 bases that match TRBD1. Germline CDR1 is ENHRY and CDR2 is SYGVKD. The CDR3 totals 15 residues. V was clipped by 7 bases and J by 4 bases; unmatched bases: 9. CDR3 sequence (DNA): TGTGCCATCAAAACGGACAGGGGGCTGGGGTACGAGCAGTACTTC. It codes for CAIKTDRGLGYEQYF.

This clonotype has a single count. A much more abundant neighbour one base away suggests this may be a read error. CDR3 bases: TGTGCCAGCAACCCGAGTAGCGGAGAGACCCGGTACTTC. It codes for CASNPSSGETRYF. The chain has TRBV19 and TRBJ2-5; the D gene is possibly TRBD2 (6 bases). The CDR3 totals 13 residues. From germline, CDR1 is LNHDA and CDR2 SQIVND (reference sequence).

This clonotype was detected many times. CDR3 sequence: CASSSQRSNYGYTF. CDR3 coding DNA: TGTGCCAGCAGTTCACAGAGATCTAACTATGGCTACACCTTC. J is TRBJ1-2 and V is TRBV6-5, with D uncertain. Germline V gene lookup returns CDR1 MNHEY and CDR2 SVGAGI. This CDR3 has 14 amino acids. V lost 4 bases to trimming and J lost 0 bases, with 9 bases between them.

On this clonotype: Its ends do not fully match the called genes, so a read error is possible. The chain has TRBV10-3 and TRBJ1-5, with D tentatively TRBD1 (6 bases). Per germline, CDR1 ENHRY and CDR2 SYGVKD. The CDR3 is 16 amino acids. This CDR3 reads CASSYMVPGADQPQHF. The CDR3 bases are TGTGCCAGCAGTTATATGGTGCCGGGGGCAGATCAGCCCCAGCATTTT.

CDR3 sequence reads: CASSHPTEGLTEAFF. CDR3 DNA sequence: TGCGCCAGCAGCCACCCCACGGAGGGGCTCACTGAAGCTTTCTTT. The rearrangement uses TRBV4-1 and TRBJ1-1, with a tentative D call TRBD1 (5 bases). The germline V and J ends were trimmed by 3 bases and 4 bases, with 15 bases remaining between them. CDR1 and CDR2 from the germline V gene are MGHRA and YSYEKL. CDR3 size: 15 residues.

This clonotype occurred once. The genes are TRBV15 and TRBJ1-5, with D hard to call. CDR1 is LNHNV, CDR2 YYDKDF, per germline (reference sequence). Deletions cut 3 bases from V and 0 bases from J, with 12 bases between. The CDR3 has 16 amino acids. The CDR3 protein is CATSSRSVNSNQPQHF. CDR3 nucleotides: TGTGCCACCAGCAGCAGGTCCGTGAATAGCAATCAGCCCCAGCATTTT.

The CDR3: CASSSTGTGGRNTEAFF. DNA for the CDR3: TGTGCCAGTAGTTCTACCGGGACAGGGGGTAGGAACACTGAAGCTTTCTTT. V gene TRBV19 combines with J gene TRBJ1-1, with 11 bases matching TRBD1. J lost 1 base, V lost 5 bases, and 9 bases had no gene match. CDR1 is LNHDA, CDR2 SQIVND, per germline (reference sequence). This CDR3 contains 17 residues. Variable domain in full (rest from reference TRBV19 and TRBJ1-1): DGGITQSPKYLFRKEGQNVTLSCEQNLNHDAMYWYRQDPGQGLRLIYYSQIVNDFQKGDIAEGYSVSREKKESFPLTVTSAQKNPTAFYLCASSSTGTGGRNTEAFFGQGTRLTVV.

This clonotype was counted many times. The chain links TRBV9 to TRBJ2-5; D is possibly TRBD1 (6 bases). V shed 2 bases and J shed 2 bases, with 16 bases lying between them. The length of the CDR3 is 16 residues. CDR1 is SGDLS and CDR2 is YYNGEE in the germline V gene. CDR3 sequence (DNA): TGTGCCAGCAGCGTGGGAAGGACAGTGGGACAAGAGACCCAGTACTTC. Amino acid sequence: CASSVGRTVGQETQYF.